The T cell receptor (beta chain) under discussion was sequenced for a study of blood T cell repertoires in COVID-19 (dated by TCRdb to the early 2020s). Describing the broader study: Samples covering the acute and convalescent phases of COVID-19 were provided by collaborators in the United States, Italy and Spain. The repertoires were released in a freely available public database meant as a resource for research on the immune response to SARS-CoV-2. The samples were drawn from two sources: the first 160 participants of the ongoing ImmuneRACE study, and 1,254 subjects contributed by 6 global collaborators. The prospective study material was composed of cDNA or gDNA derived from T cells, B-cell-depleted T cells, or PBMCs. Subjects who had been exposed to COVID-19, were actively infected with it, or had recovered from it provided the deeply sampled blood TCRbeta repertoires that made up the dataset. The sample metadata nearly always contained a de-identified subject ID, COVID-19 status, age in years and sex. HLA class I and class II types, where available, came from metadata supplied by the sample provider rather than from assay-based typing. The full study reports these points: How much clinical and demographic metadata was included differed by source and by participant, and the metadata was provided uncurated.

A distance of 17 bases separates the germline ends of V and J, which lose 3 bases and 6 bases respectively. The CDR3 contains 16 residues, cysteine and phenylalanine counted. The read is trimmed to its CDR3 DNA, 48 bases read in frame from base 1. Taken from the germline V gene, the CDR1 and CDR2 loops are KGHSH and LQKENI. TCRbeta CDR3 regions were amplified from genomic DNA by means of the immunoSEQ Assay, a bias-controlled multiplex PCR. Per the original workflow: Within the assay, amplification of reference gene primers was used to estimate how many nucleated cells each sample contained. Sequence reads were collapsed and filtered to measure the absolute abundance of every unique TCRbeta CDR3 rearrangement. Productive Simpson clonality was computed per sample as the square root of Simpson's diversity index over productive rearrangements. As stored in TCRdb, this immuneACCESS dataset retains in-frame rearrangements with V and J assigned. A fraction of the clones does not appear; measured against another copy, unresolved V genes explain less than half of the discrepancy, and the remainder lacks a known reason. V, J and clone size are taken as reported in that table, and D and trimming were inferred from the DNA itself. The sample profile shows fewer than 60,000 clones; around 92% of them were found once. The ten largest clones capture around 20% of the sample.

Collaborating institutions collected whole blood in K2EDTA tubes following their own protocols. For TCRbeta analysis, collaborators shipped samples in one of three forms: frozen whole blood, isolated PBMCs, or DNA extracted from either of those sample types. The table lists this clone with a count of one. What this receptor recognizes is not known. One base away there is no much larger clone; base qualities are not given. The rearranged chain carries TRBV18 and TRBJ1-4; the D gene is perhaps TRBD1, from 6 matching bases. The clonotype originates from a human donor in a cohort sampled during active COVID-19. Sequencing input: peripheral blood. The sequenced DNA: TGTGCCAGCTCACCGCGGACAGTGAATAACTATGAAAAACTGTTTTTT. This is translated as CASSPRTVNNYEKLFF.